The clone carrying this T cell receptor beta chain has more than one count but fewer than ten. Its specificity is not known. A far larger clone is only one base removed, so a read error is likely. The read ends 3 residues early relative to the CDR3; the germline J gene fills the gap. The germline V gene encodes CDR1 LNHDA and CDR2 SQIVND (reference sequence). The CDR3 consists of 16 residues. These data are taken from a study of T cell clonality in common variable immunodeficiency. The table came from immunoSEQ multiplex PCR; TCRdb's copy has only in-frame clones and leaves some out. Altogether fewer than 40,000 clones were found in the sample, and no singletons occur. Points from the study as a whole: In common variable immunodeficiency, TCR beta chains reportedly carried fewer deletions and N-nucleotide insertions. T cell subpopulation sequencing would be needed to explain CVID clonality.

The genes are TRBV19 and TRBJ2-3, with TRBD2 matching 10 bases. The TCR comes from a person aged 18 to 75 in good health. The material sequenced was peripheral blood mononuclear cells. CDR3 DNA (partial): TGTGCCACTAGTATAGATGGTTGGACTAGCGGAGATACG. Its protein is CATSIDGWTSGDT. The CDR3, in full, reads CATSIDGWTSGDTQYF.